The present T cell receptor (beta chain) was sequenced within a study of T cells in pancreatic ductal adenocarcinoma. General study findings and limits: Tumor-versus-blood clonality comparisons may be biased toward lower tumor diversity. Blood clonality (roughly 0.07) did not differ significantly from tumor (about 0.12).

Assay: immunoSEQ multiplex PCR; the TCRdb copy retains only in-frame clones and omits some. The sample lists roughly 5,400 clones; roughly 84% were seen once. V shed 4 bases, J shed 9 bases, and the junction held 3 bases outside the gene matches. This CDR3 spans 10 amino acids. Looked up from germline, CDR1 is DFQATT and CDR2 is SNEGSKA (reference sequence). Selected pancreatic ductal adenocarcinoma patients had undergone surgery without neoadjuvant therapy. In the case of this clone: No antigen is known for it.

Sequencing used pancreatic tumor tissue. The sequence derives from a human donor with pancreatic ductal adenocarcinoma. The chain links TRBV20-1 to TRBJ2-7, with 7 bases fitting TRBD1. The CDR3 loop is CSAKGAGQYF. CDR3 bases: TGCAGTGCTAAGGGGGCCGGGCAGTACTTC.